This T cell receptor beta chain comes out of a study of blood T cell repertoires in COVID-19. In the study overall: The United States, Italy and Spain supplied acute and convalescent COVID-19 samples. T cells, B-cell-depleted T cells, or PBMCs provided the cDNA or gDNA that served as material.

This clone was detected only a few times. Per the study methods: Reference gene primer amplification in the assay estimated nucleated cell counts. Sequenced by immunoSEQ multiplex PCR; TCRdb stores in-frame clones only, minus some. V and J calls and clone size follow that table, whereas D and trimming were derived from the DNA. The repertoire holds some 200,000 clones, with approximately 78% as singletons. The sample was peripheral blood. This sequence was found in a woman between 35 and 50 years old with acute or convalescent COVID-19.

CDR3 nucleotides: TGTGCCAGCAGCTTTCGGACTAGCGGGGTTTCCTACAATGAGCAGTTCTTC. Translated: CASSFRTSGVSYNEQFF. The chain combines TRBV7-2 with TRBJ2-1; 12 bases are shared with TRBD2. Germline trimming cut 3 bases from V and 1 base from J; bases unmatched to any gene: 4. There are 17 residues in the CDR3. Germline assignment: CDR1 SGHTA and CDR2 FQGNSA.